Below are 12 T cell receptor beta chains sequenced from a single sample in a study of cytomegalovirus exposure and HLA in healthy donors. The PCR employed 60 Vbeta primers together with 13 Jbeta primers. Profiled with immunoSEQ multiplex PCR; TCRdb holds only in-frame clones, not every one. The sample has 100,000 to 150,000 clones, 81% seen once; the top ten hold 1.8%. Sequencing was done on a sample of PBMCs. The source is a man younger than 35 in good health and CMV-seronegative.

The chain couples TRBV7-8 to TRBJ2-3; 10 bases agree with TRBD2. CDR1 is SGHVS, CDR2 FQNEAQ, per germline. The CDR3 has 16 amino acids. The ends lost 5 bases at V and 1 base at J; junction bases unmatched: 6. The CDR3 sequence is CASSKRTSGRTDTQYF. Here the CDR3 DNA reads TGTGCCAGCAGCAAGCGGACTAGCGGACGCACAGATACGCAGTATTTT.

This chain uses TRBV11-2 with TRBJ2-4; TRBD2 is a possible D gene (7 bases). Trimming cost V 5 bases and J 0 bases, with 11 bases left between them. The germline CDR1 and CDR2 sequences are SGHAT and FQNNGV. The CDR3 has 15 residues. The CDR3 loop is CASSPGGLAKNIQYF. In nucleotides, the CDR3 is TGTGCCAGCAGCCCGGGGGGCTTAGCCAAAAACATTCAGTACTTC.

About this clone: Its ends do not fully match the called genes, so a read error is possible. The chain carries TRBV6-1 and TRBJ1-2, with 7 bases identical to TRBD1. CDR3 length: 14 residues. Germline V gives CDR1 MNHNS, CDR2 SASEGT. The CDR3 is CASSPDAPGMRDSF. CDR3 in DNA: TGTGCCAGCAGCCCAGATGCCCCGGGGATGCGGGACAGCTTC.

The chain recombines TRBV5-4 with TRBJ2-7, with 8 positions matching TRBD1. The germline V gene encodes CDR1 SGHNT and CDR2 YYREEE (reference sequence). The CDR3 spans 13 residues. Trimming at V came to 0 bases and at J to 6 bases, leaving 2 bases not matched to a gene. The CDR3 DNA follows: TGTGCCAGCAGCTTGGGGCAGGGGGCCGAGCAGTACTTC. Translating gives CASSLGQGAEQYF.

V gene TRBV12-5 combines with J gene TRBJ2-5, with 8 bases identical to TRBD1. With the DNA end fitting TRBJ2-7 better, the J assignment may be wrong. Germline values: CDR1 LGHNT, CDR2 FRNRAP. CDR3 size: 15 residues. The CDR3 protein is CASGLGWTGNPEQYF. The CDR3 DNA follows: TGTGCTAGTGGTTTGGGATGGACAGGGAACCCCGAGCAGTACTTC.

The chain recombines TRBV27 with TRBJ2-1; perhaps TRBD1 as D (6 bases). The CDR3 totals 12 residues. In germline, CDR1 is MNHEY, CDR2 SMNVEV (reference sequence). Deletions cut 4 bases from V and 10 bases from J, with 11 bases between. As DNA, the CDR3 is TGTGCCAGCAGTTCGGACAGATGGGAGCAGTTCTTC. This sequence encodes CASSSDRWEQFF.

The CDR3, as DNA: TGTGCCAGCAGCTTAGAGGGGAACTATGGCTACACCTTC. Its protein is CASSLEGNYGYTF. V gene TRBV7-9 combines with J gene TRBJ1-2, with D tentatively TRBD1 (5 bases). From germline, CDR1 is SEHNR and CDR2 FQNEAQ (reference sequence). This CDR3 has 13 residues. Trimming took off 1 base at V and 2 bases at J, with 5 bases between the two ends.

The rearrangement links TRBV6-1 to TRBJ1-3; D might be TRBD1 (6 bases). Germline V gene lookup returns CDR1 MNHNS and CDR2 SASEGT. The V end was cut by 3 bases, the J end by 7 bases, with 16 bases between. The CDR3 is 15 residues long. CDR3: CASSDHRASTNTIYF. CDR3 sequence (DNA): TGTGCCAGCAGTGATCACAGGGCATCCACGAACACCATATATTTT.

The chain links TRBV4-3 to TRBJ2-3, with 11 bases aligning to TRBD2. Germline V gives CDR1 LGHNA, CDR2 YSLEER. Unmatched junction bases numbered 10, after V lost 1 base and J lost 4 bases. The CDR3 has 18 amino acids. The CDR3, as DNA: TGCGCCAGCAGCCAAGGAGGAATAGCGGGGGGGCGGGCAGATACGCAGTATTTT. It yields the protein CASSQGGIAGGRADTQYF.

The chain links TRBV6-5 to TRBJ1-1; 7 nucleotides line up with TRBD1. Germline V gene data show CDR1 as MNHEY and CDR2 as SVGAGI. The J segment lost 4 bases and the V segment lost 6 bases, leaving 11 bases of the junction unmatched. CDR3 length: 15 amino acids. CDR3 residues: CASSRDRERSTEAFF. For the CDR3, the DNA is TGTGCCAGCAGCCGAGACAGGGAAAGAAGCACTGAAGCTTTCTTT.

The CDR3 spells CATSRDIGGQTYNEQFF. Written as DNA, the CDR3 is TGTGCCACCAGCAGAGACATAGGGGGCCAGACCTACAATGAGCAGTTCTTC. The chain employs TRBV15 and TRBJ2-1; 7 bases map to TRBD1. The ends lost 0 bases at V and 2 bases at J; junction bases unmatched: 7. Germline V gene lookup returns CDR1 LNHNV and CDR2 YYDKDF (reference sequence). The CDR3 runs to 17 residues.

The rearrangement joins TRBV2 to TRBJ2-7; the D gene is possibly TRBD2 (6 bases). The CDR3 loop spans 15 amino acids. Germline loops: CDR1 SNHLY, CDR2 FYNNEI. Between the trimmed V and J ends, which lost 4 bases and 0 bases, there was a span of 13 bases. This CDR3 reads CASSVSAGFSYEQYF. The CDR3 DNA reads as TGTGCCAGCAGTGTATCAGCGGGTTTCTCCTACGAGCAGTACTTC.